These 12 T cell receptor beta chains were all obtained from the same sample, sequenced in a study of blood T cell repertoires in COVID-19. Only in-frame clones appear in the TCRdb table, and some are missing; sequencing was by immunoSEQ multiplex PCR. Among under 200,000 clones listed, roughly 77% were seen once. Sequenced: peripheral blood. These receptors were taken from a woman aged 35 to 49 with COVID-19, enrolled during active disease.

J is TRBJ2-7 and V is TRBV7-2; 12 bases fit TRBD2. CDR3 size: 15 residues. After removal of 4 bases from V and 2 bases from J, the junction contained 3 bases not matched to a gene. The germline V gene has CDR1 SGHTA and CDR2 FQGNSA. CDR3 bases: TGTGCCAGCAGCTCGACTAGCGGGGGACCCTACGAGCAGTACTTC. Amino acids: CASSSTSGGPYEQYF.

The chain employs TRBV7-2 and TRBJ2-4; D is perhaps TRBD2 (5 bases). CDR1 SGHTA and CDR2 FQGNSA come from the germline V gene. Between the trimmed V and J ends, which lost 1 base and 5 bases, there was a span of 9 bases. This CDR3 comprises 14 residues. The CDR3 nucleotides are TGTGCCAGCAGCTTAGTGACGGAGGAAAACATTCAGTACTTC. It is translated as CASSLVTEENIQYF.

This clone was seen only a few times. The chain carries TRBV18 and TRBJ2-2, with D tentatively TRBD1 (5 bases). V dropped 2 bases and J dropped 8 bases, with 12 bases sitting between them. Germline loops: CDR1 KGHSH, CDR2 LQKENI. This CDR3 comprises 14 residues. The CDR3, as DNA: TGTGCCAGCTCACCAACCAGGGTGACTGGGGAGCTGTTTTTT. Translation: CASSPTRVTGELFF.

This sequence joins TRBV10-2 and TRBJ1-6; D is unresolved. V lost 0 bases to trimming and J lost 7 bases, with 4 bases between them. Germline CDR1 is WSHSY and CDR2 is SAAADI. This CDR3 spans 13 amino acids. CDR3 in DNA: TGCGCCAGCAGTGAGTCTCCAAATTCACCCCTCCACTTT. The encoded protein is CASSESPNSPLHF.

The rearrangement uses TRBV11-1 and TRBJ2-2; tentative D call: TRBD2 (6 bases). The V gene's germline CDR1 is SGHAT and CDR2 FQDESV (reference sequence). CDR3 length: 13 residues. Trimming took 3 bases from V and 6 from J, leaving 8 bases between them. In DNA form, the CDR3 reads TGTGCCAGCAGCTTCAGGGAGGCCGGGGAGCTGTTTTTT. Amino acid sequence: CASSFREAGELFF.

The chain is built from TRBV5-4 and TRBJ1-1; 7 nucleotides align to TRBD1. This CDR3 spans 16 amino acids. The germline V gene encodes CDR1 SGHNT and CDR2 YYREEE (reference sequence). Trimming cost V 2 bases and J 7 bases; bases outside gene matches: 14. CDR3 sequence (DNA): TGTGCCAGCAGCTTAAGACAGGGAAAGGGCCTCGGTGAAGCTTTCTTT. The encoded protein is CASSLRQGKGLGEAFF.

Here the CDR3 DNA reads TGTGCCAGCAGTCCGACAGCCGCCAATCAGCCCCAGCATTTT. Translating gives CASSPTAANQPQHF. This chain links TRBV6-6 with TRBJ1-5; possible D gene TRBD1, 5 bases. Germline-derived CDR1 and CDR2 are MNHNY and SVGAGI (reference sequence). The CDR3 is 14 residues long. Trimming took off 5 bases at V and 3 bases at J, with 11 bases between the two ends.

DNA for the CDR3: TGTGCCAGCAGCGAACAGGGGACTAATGAAAAACTGTTTTTT. Translating it yields CASSEQGTNEKLFF. The chain uses TRBV7-2 and TRBJ1-4; 7 bases agree with TRBD1. Unmatched junction bases numbered 2, after V lost 5 bases and J lost 2 bases. Germline CDR1 SGHTA, CDR2 FQGNSA. The CDR3 sequence is 14 residues long.

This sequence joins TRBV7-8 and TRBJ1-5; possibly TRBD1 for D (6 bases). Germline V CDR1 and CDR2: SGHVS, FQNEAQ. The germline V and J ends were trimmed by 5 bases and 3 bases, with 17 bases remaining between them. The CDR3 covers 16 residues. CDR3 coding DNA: TGTGCCAGCAGCCTCGCCGGAACAGGGTTCAATCAGCCCCAGCATTTT. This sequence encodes CASSLAGTGFNQPQHF.

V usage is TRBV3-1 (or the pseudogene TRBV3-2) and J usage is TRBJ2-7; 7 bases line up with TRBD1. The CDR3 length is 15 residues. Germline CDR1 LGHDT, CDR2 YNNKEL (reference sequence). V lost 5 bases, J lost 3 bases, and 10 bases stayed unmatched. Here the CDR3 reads CASSLSWDSNYEQYF. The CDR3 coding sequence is TGTGCCAGCAGCTTGTCCTGGGACAGTAACTACGAGCAGTACTTC.

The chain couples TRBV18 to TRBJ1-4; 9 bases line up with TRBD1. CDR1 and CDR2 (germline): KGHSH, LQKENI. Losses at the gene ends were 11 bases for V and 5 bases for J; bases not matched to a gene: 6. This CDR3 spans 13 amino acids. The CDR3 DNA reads TGTGCCTCCTCCGGGACAGGGAATGAAAAACTGTTTTTT. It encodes CASSGTGNEKLFF.

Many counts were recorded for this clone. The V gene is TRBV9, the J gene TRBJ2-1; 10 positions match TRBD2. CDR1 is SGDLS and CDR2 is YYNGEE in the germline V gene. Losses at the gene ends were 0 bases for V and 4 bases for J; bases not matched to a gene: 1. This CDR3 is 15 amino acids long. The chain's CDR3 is CASSVELAGYNEQFF. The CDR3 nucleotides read TGTGCCAGCAGCGTAGAACTAGCGGGGTACAATGAGCAGTTCTTC.